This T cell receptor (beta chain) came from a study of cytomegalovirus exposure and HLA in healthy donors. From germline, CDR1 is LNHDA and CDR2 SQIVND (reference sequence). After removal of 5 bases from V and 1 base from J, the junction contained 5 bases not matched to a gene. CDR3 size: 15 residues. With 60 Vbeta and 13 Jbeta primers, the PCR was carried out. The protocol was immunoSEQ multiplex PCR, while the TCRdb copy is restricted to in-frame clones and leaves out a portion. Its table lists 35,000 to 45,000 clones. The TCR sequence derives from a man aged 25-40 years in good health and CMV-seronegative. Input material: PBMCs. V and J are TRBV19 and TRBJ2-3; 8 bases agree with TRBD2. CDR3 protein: CASSPQTSGTDTQYF. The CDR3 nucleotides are TGTGCCAGTAGTCCGCAGACTAGCGGCACAGATACGCAGTATTTT. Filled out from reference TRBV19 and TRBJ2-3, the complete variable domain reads DGGITQSPKYLFRKEGQNVTLSCEQNLNHDAMYWYRQDPGQGLRLIYYSQIVNDFQKGDIAEGYSVSREKKESFPLTVTSAQKNPTAFYLCASSPQTSGTDTQYFGPGTRLTVL.